Listed here is a single T cell receptor beta chain. Its specificity is not known. These data come from a study of cytomegalovirus exposure and HLA in healthy donors. The donors, nominally healthy at sampling, likely had unrecorded immune exposures. Study-level findings and limits: Earlier results showed most TCR beta V segments being productive about 87% or about 30% of the time.

PCR primers comprised 60 Vbeta and 13 Jbeta primers. TCRdb's copy holds only in-frame clones and misses some; the assay was immunoSEQ multiplex PCR. The sample includes approximately 140,000 clones, roughly 62% of them seen just once. This sequence originates from a male donor in good health and CMV-seronegative. Sequencing used PBMCs.

The CDR3 bases are TGTGCCAGCAGTGAAGTGGGGGGGCCCCCTAACGTGTACTTC. Encoded protein: CASSEVGGPPNVYF. The V and J genes are TRBV6-1 and TRBJ2-7; tentative D call: TRBD2 (7 bases). Germline V gives CDR1 MNHNS, CDR2 SASEGT. The CDR3 runs to 14 residues. Trimming left V 1 base short and J 12 bases short, with 19 bases between.